This T cell receptor beta chain is from a study of shared clonotypes between healthy human individuals. Looking at the study overall: The plates for each donor numbered three CD4 naive, three CD4 memory, two CD8 naive and one CD8 memory.

Per germline, CDR1 SNHLY and CDR2 FYNNEI. Trimming removed 5 bases from V and 8 bases from J; junction bases left unmatched: 16. This CDR3 comprises 17 residues. This clone was observed a few times. Sorted-subset replicate PCR reactions contained roughly 210 ng DNA, corresponding to about 30,000 T cell genomes. This table comes from immunoSEQ multiplex PCR, and its TCRdb copy is limited to in-frame clones, with some not included. The table includes 95,000 to 120,000 clones, more than 65% detected once. The TCR comes from a woman in her 30s in good health. The chain recombines TRBV2 with TRBJ2-1; 9 bases are shared with TRBD2. Sequencing input: memory CD8+ T cells sorted from blood. Sample subset: CD45RO+ cells pooled with CCR7-negative TemRA cells. DNA of the CDR3: TGTGCCAGCAGTCATCCGGGACTAGCCTCGCTGGCCGATGAGCAGTTCTTC. Translation: CASSHPGLASLADEQFF.